This T cell receptor (beta chain) was profiled in a study of T cell changes during pregnancy in multiple sclerosis. Some clones are missing from TCRdb's copy, which holds only in-frame ones; the method was immunoSEQ multiplex PCR. This table has 50,000 to 75,000 clones, more than 85% appearing once. The CDR3 runs 14 residues. V lost 3 bases, J lost 4 bases, and 10 bases lay in between. Per germline, CDR1 MNHEY and CDR2 SMNVEV (reference sequence). The sequence was obtained from a female donor with multiple sclerosis, enrolled in a pregnancy study. The rearrangement uses TRBV27 and TRBJ1-5, with D possibly being TRBD1 (6 bases). Sequencing used CD8+ T cells from peripheral blood mononuclear cells, obtained in the third trimester of pregnancy. CDR3: CASSFQGRNQPQHF. CDR3 coding DNA: TGTGCCAGCAGTTTCCAGGGGCGTAATCAGCCCCAGCATTTT.